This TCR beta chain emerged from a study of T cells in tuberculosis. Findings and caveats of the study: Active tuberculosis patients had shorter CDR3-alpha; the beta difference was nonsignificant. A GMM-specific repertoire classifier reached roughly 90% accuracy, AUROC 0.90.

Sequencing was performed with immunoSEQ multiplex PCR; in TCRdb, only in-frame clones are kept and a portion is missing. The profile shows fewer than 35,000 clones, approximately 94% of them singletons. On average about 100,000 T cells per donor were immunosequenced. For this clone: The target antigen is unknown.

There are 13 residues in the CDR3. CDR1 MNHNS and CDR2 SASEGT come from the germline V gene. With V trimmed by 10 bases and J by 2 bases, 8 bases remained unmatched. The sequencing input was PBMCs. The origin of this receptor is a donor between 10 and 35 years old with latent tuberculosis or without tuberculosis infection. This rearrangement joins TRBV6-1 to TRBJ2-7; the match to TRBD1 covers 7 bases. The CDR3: CATRRDRTYEQYF. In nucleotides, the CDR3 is TGTGCCACCCGACGGGACAGAACCTACGAGCAGTACTTC.